These T cell receptor beta chains were read from a single sample in a study of T cell responses to AZD1222 COVID-19 vaccine. Assay used: immunoSEQ multiplex PCR; TCRdb lists only in-frame clones, some missing. The table includes about 120,000 clones, around nine tenths detected once. Sequenced here: peripheral blood, sampled 28 days after the second dose of the MenACWY control vaccine. The receptors shown here come from an adult who received the MenACWY meningococcal vaccine as a control. Each CDR3 is given with its conserved first and last residue. A D gene is named only where the DNA matches it firmly. Clone sizes are given selectively: once, few, many, or a class where the clone is expanded.

>TRBV2|15|TRBJ1-1|once|TRBD1
CASRTPGTGSTEAFF
TGTGCCAGCCGTACCCCCGGGACAGGGTCAACTGAAGCTTTCTTT
>TRBV14|14|TRBJ1-1|.|.
CASSLGQPNGEAFF
TGTGCCAGCAGCCTCGGACAGCCCAACGGTGAAGCTTTCTTT
>TRBV27|14|TRBJ1-6|.|.
CASSLPAYNSPLHF
TGTGCCAGCAGTTTGCCCGCTTATAATTCACCCCTCCACTTT
>TRBV27|16|TRBJ2-3|.|.
CASSLFGGAGTDTQYF
TGTGCCAGCAGTTTATTTGGGGGTGCGGGCACAGATACGCAGTATTTT
>TRBV28|16|TRBJ1-1|.|.
CASSPPAGRTNTEAFF
TGTGCCAGCAGTCCCCCCGCCGGGAGGACGAACACTGAAGCTTTCTTT
>TRBV6-5|14|TRBJ1-6|.|TRBD1
CAVGGQFYNSPLHF
TGTGCCGTCGGGGGACAGTTCTATAATTCACCCCTCCACTTT
>TRBV5-6|15|TRBJ1-6|.|.
CASSLRGVGPGPLHF
TGTGCCAGCAGCTTGAGAGGTGTGGGGCCTGGACCCCTCCACTTT
>TRBV29-1|12|TRBJ1-1|.|.
CSVARGDTEAFF
TGCAGCGTCGCAAGAGGGGACACTGAAGCTTTCTTT
>TRBV28|13|TRBJ1-1|.|.
CASSLSHYTEAFF
TGTGCCAGCAGTTTGTCACACTACACTGAAGCTTTCTTT
>TRBV28|15|TRBJ1-3|.|.
CASSPGGQGGNTIYF
TGTGCCAGCAGCCCCGGGGGCCAAGGTGGCAACACCATATATTTT
>TRBV19|14|TRBJ1-1|.|.
CASSSRGRNTEAFF
TGTGCCAGTAGTAGCAGGGGTAGGAACACTGAAGCTTTCTTT
>TRBV24-1|16|TRBJ2-3|.|.
CATSDPGTGTTDTQYF
TGTGCCACCAGTGATCCCGGGACTGGGACCACAGATACGCAGTATTTT
>TRBV5-4|15|TRBJ1-2|.|TRBD1
CASSLDRGFGHGYTF
TGTGCCAGCAGCTTGGACAGGGGATTTGGTCATGGCTACACCTTC
>TRBV2|14|TRBJ2-5|once|TRBD2
CASSELAGVETQYF
TGTGCCAGCAGCGAACTAGCGGGGGTAGAGACCCAGTACTTC
>TRBV6-6|16|TRBJ1-3|.|.
CASNSSPASSGNTIYF
TGTGCCAGCAATAGTTCCCCGGCGAGCTCTGGAAACACCATATATTTT
>TRBV27|11|TRBJ2-6|once|.
CASSEPGVLTF
TGTGCCAGCAGTGAGCCAGGAGTCCTGACTTTC
>TRBV15|13|TRBJ1-5|.|.
CATSRGGYQPQHF
TGTGCCACCAGCAGAGGAGGATACCAGCCCCAGCATTTT
>TRBV21-1|17|TRBJ2-2|.|.
CASSKERSGSNTGELFF
TGTGCCAGCAGCAAAGAAAGGTCAGGGTCGAACACCGGGGAGCTGTTTTTT
>TRBV6-1|16|TRBJ2-2|.|TRBD2
CASSELASGHTGELFF
TGTGCCAGCAGTGAACTGGCTAGCGGGCACACCGGGGAGCTGTTTTTT
>TRBV6-5|14|TRBJ1-4|.|.
CASSYSVAGEKLFF
TGTGCCAGCAGTTACTCGGTGGCGGGTGAAAAACTGTTTTTT
>TRBV7-2|13|TRBJ1-2|.|TRBD1
CASSSRTGLGYTF
TGTGCCAGCAGCTCGAGGACAGGGCTTGGCTACACCTTC
>TRBV27|15|TRBJ2-7|few|.
CASSLSLSGSYEQYF
TGTGCCAGCAGTTTATCCCTATCGGGCTCCTACGAGCAGTACTTC
>TRBV20-1|11|TRBJ1-1|.|.
CSARRGHGAFF
TGCAGTGCTAGACGCGGCCACGGAGCTTTCTTT
>TRBV3-1/TRBV3-2|15|TRBJ1-4|.|.
CASSQVGPGFEKLFF
TGTGCCAGCAGCCAAGTTGGGCCGGGGTTCGAAAAACTGTTTTTT
>TRBV9|15|TRBJ1-1|.|TRBD1
CASSVEGTGGTEAFF
TGTGCCAGCAGCGTAGAAGGGACAGGGGGAACTGAAGCTTTCTTT
>TRBV3-1/TRBV3-2|15|TRBJ1-6|.|.
CASSSGVGFNSPLHF
TGTGCCAGCAGCTCAGGGGTAGGGTTCAATTCACCCCTCCACTTT
>TRBV18|13|TRBJ2-3|.|.
CASSPRVGDTQYF
TGTGCCAGCTCACCTAGGGTCGGAGATACGCAGTATTTT
>TRBV18|13|TRBJ2-1|.|.
CASSPGYLNEQFF
TGTGCCAGCTCGCCAGGGTATCTTAATGAGCAGTTCTTC
>TRBV25-1|16|TRBJ2-3|.|TRBD1
CASSEWVTGGTDTQYF
TGTGCCAGCAGTGAATGGGTGACAGGGGGCACAGATACGCAGTATTTT
>TRBV7-2|17|TRBJ2-5|.|.
CASSLAAAGATQETQYF
TGTGCCAGCAGCTTAGCGGCGGCAGGGGCGACCCAAGAGACCCAGTACTTC
>TRBV7-3|15|TRBJ2-3|.|TRBD2
CASSPGLAGGDTQYF
TGTGCCAGCAGCCCTGGACTAGCGGGGGGAGATACGCAGTATTTT
>TRBV2|9|TRBJ2-3|.|.
CASTDTQYF
TGTGCCAGCACAGATACGCAGTATTTT
>TRBV7-8|15|TRBJ2-7|.|.
CASSLEKGPKLEQYF
TGTGCCAGCAGCTTAGAGAAGGGACCCAAGCTCGAGCAGTACTTC
>TRBV11-2|16|TRBJ1-1|.|TRBD1
CASSPRGDRRRTEAFF
TGTGCCAGCAGCCCAAGGGGGGACAGGCGGCGAACTGAAGCTTTCTTT
>TRBV2|15|TRBJ2-7|once|TRBD2
CASSETVGRAYEQYF
TGTGCCAGCAGTGAAACCGTCGGGAGGGCCTACGAGCAGTACTTC
>TRBV20-1|10|TRBJ1-3|.|.
CSARDNTIYF
TGCAGTGCTAGGGACAACACCATATATTTT
>TRBV7-2|12|TRBJ1-4|once|.
CASSLAGGSQFF
TGTGCCAGCAGCTTAGCAGGAGGGTCCCAGTTTTTT
>TRBV19|17|TRBJ2-6|.|.
CASSETGSYSGANVLTF
TGTGCCAGTTCAGAGACAGGTAGCTACTCTGGGGCCAACGTCCTGACTTTC
>TRBV19|17|TRBJ1-5|.|TRBD1
CASSIPLDRGSNQPQHF
TGTGCCAGTAGTATACCTCTCGACAGGGGTAGCAATCAGCCCCAGCATTTT
>TRBV7-3|17|TRBJ2-7|once|TRBD2
CASSLSPGLAATYEQYF
TGTGCCAGCAGCTTATCGCCGGGACTAGCGGCAACCTACGAGCAGTACTTC
>TRBV19|12|TRBJ1-1|.|.
CASSPGNTEAFF
TGTGCCAGCTCCCCGGGGAACACTGAAGCTTTCTTT
>TRBV5-1|15|TRBJ1-1|.|.
CASSRGTGEGGEAFF
TGCGCCAGCAGCCGGGGGACCGGCGAGGGGGGTGAAGCTTTCTTT
>TRBV11-2|17|TRBJ2-4|.|.
CASSLDGAPLAKNIQYF
TGTGCCAGCAGCCTAGACGGGGCCCCCTTAGCCAAAAACATTCAGTACTTC
>TRBV11-2|15|TRBJ1-2|.|.
CASSLEAAGVGGYTF
TGTGCCAGCAGCTTAGAGGCAGCAGGGGTAGGTGGCTACACCTTC
>TRBV4-2|16|TRBJ1-4|.|TRBD1
CASSQDQGTGALALFF
TGTGCCAGCAGCCAAGACCAAGGGACAGGTGCATTGGCACTGTTTTTT
>TRBV7-9|14|TRBJ2-2|.|.
CASSLAGVPGELFF
TGTGCCAGCAGCTTAGCAGGGGTTCCCGGGGAGCTGTTTTTT
>TRBV18|16|TRBJ2-3|.|.
CASSHNSLSDTDTQYF
TGTGCCAGCTCACATAACAGCCTGTCGGACACAGATACGCAGTATTTT
>TRBV30|16|TRBJ2-7|.|.
CAWSANALRVAYEQYF
TGTGCCTGGAGTGCCAATGCTTTGCGGGTAGCCTACGAGCAGTACTTC
>TRBV7-9|13|TRBJ2-5|.|.
CASSRTIQETQYF
TGTGCCAGCAGCCGAACCATTCAAGAGACCCAGTACTTC
>TRBV6-1|15|TRBJ2-3|.|TRBD2
CASSDSSGSPDTQYF
TGTGCCAGCAGTGATTCTAGCGGGAGCCCAGATACGCAGTATTTT
>TRBV7-8|20|TRBJ2-1|.|TRBD1
CASSLDGTGLLRGIYNEQFF
TGTGCCAGCAGCTTAGATGGGACAGGGCTCTTGCGGGGGATCTACAATGAGCAGTTCTTC
>TRBV7-9|13|TRBJ2-5|.|.
CASSRDGQETQYF
TGTGCCAGCAGCCGCGACGGCCAAGAGACCCAGTACTTC
>TRBV4-3|15|TRBJ2-2|few|.
CASSQGVTATGELFF
TGCGCCAGCAGCCAAGGTGTGACAGCCACCGGGGAGCTGTTTTTT